This is a list of T cell receptor beta chains from one sample in a study of T cells in Graves' hyperthyroidism and ophthalmopathy. TCRdb re-derived calls from the multiplex PCR reads in MiXCR, one entry per CDR3 protein. The sample yields about 210,000 distinct CDR3 sequences, 15% to 20% seen once. Sequencing was carried out using blood. The receptor set was obtained from a man aged 50 to 60 with Graves' hyperthyroidism. Each CDR3 is given with its conserved first and last residue. D genes are given only for firm matches. Clone size is shown for a subset of rows, as once, few, many or a class of expanded clone.

V gene	J gene	D gene	clone size	CDR3 protein	CDR3 DNA
TRBV6-1	TRBJ1-2	.	few	CASSEESGAIPGYYGYTF	TGTGCCAGCAGCGAAGAGTCAGGCGCGATCCCGGGTTACTATGGCTACACCTTC
TRBV12-3/TRBV12-4	TRBJ1-1	TRBD1	many	CASSFDREKWAEAFF	TGTGCCAGCAGTTTCGACAGGGAGAAATGGGCTGAAGCTTTCTTT
TRBV7-2	TRBJ2-1	.	many	CASSSLYRVRNEQFF	TGTGCCAGCAGCTCTTTATACAGGGTTAGGAATGAGCAGTTCTTC
TRBV6-1	TRBJ2-1	TRBD2	.	CASLGGLGGRYEQFF	TGTGCCAGCCTTGGGGGACTAGGGGGTAGGTATGAGCAGTTCTTC
TRBV6-8	TRBJ2-1	TRBD2	many	CASTLLGLAGINEQFF	TGTGCCAGCACCTTACTGGGACTAGCGGGAATCAATGAGCAGTTCTTC
TRBV3-1	TRBJ2-1	.	many	CASSPSDRYYNEQFF	TGTGCCAGCAGCCCAAGCGACAGGTACTACAATGAGCAGTTCTTC
TRBV3-1	TRBJ1-1	.	.	CASTLGTAQDVGFF	TGTGCCAGCACCCTCGGGACCGCGCAAGATGTAGGTTTCTTT
TRBV18	TRBJ1-1	.	few	CASSTGATTEAFF	TGTGCCAGCTCAACGGGGGCGACCACTGAAGCTTTCTTT
TRBV28	TRBJ2-5	TRBD1	many	CASRYKGRGLGETQYF	TGTGCCAGCAGATACAAAGGCAGGGGGCTCGGCGAGACCCAGTACTTC
TRBV3-1	TRBJ1-1	TRBD1	.	CASSARQGNTEAFF	TGTGCCAGCAGCGCAAGACAGGGGAACACTGAAGCTTTCTTT
TRBV5-1	TRBJ2-3	TRBD2	few	CASSLGFGDYIADTQYF	TGCGCCAGCAGCTTGGGCTTCGGGGACTATATAGCAGATACGCAGTATTTT
TRBV5-1	TRBJ1-1	.	.	CASSLGQNTGAFF	TGCGCCAGCAGCTTAGGACAGAACACTGGAGCTTTCTTT
TRBV18	TRBJ1-1	.	many	CASSPRSTGRTEAFF	TGTGCCAGCTCACCGCGATCGACAGGACGTACTGAAGCTTTCTTT
TRBV12-3/TRBV12-4	TRBJ2-1	TRBD2	many	CASSLAGRAAGEQFF	TGTGCCAGCAGTTTAGCAGGGAGGGCCGCGGGAGAGCAGTTCTTC
TRBV28	TRBJ2-3	.	many	CASSPSGVAGTDTQYF	TGTGCCAGCAGTCCTTCGGGGGTAGCGGGCACAGATACGCAGTATTTT
TRBV6-2/TRBV6-3	TRBJ2-5	.	many	CASIVGHRGTQYF	TGTGCCAGCATCGTGGGGCACCGAGGGACCCAGTACTTC
TRBV7-8	TRBJ2-3	TRBD2	many	CASLRLAGGDTQYF	TGTGCCAGCCTCCGGCTAGCGGGTGGGGATACGCAGTATTTT
TRBV6-1	TRBJ2-3	TRBD2	.	CASSSIAGAGSDTQYF	TGTGCCAGCAGTTCTATAGCGGGAGCGGGATCAGATACGCAGTATTTT
TRBV5-4	TRBJ2-2	.	few	CASSLVGGHTGELFF	TGTGCCAGCAGCTTGGTTGGGGGTCACACCGGGGAGCTGTTTTTT